The 25 T cell receptor beta chains below were found in one sample sequenced in a study of cytomegalovirus exposure and HLA in healthy donors. The PCR had 60 Vbeta and 13 Jbeta primers. The data were produced by immunoSEQ multiplex PCR, yet TCRdb's version contains in-frame clones alone and is incomplete. Among about 180,000 clones listed, about three quarters were seen once. The sample taken for sequencing was PBMCs. These receptor sequences come from a man aged 18-30 years in good health and CMV-seronegative.

The chain is built from TRBV6-1 and TRBJ2-2; 15 nucleotides align to TRBD2. The CDR3 spans 18 residues. Germline V gene data show CDR1 as MNHNS and CDR2 as SASEGT. V shed 4 bases, J shed 4 bases, and the junction held 7 bases outside the gene matches. Written as DNA, the CDR3 is TGTGCCAGCAGTGCTGGACTAGCGGGGGGGCCGGTCACCGGGGAGCTGTTTTTT. Translated, it gives CASSAGLAGGPVTGELFF.

The chain couples TRBV4-1 to TRBJ2-7, with 9 nucleotides matching TRBD1. V was clipped by 0 bases and J by 3 bases; unmatched bases: 6. The CDR3 loop spans 16 amino acids. From germline, CDR1 is MGHRA and CDR2 YSYEKL. The CDR3 coding sequence is TGCGCCAGCAGCCAAGACCCGACAGGGGGACTCTACGAGCAGTACTTC. It encodes CASSQDPTGGLYEQYF.

The rearrangement uses TRBV14 and TRBJ2-4; TRBD2 aligns across 11 bases. V shed 0 bases, J shed 0 bases, and the junction held 7 bases outside the gene matches. The germline V gene has CDR1 SGHDN and CDR2 FVKESK. CDR3 length: 19 amino acids. The CDR3 DNA follows: TGTGCCAGCAGCCAAGATGATAGCGGGGGGGGACTAGCCAAAAACATTCAGTACTTC. It yields the protein CASSQDDSGGGLAKNIQYF.

The chain recombines TRBV5-1 with TRBJ2-3; D unresolved. Trimming pared 4 bases from V and 5 bases from J, leaving 11 bases between. CDR3 length: 13 residues. Germline lookup yields CDR1 SGHRS and CDR2 YFSETQ. The CDR3 region has the DNA TGCGCCAGCAGCAGCCCTTACTTAGATACGCAGTATTTT. This sequence encodes CASSSPYLDTQYF.

This clone was counted a few times. The chain uses TRBV29-1 and TRBJ1-1; maybe TRBD1 (5 bases). Germline V gene sequence: CDR1 SQVTM, CDR2 ANQGSEA. V was cut by 5 bases and J by 4 bases, with 8 bases left in between. The CDR3 runs 11 residues. This chain's CDR3 is CSVYRSTEAFF. CDR3 sequence (DNA): TGCAGCGTTTACAGGAGCACTGAAGCTTTCTTT.

The chain couples TRBV6-5 to TRBJ1-5; 7 bases line up with TRBD1. The CDR3 is made up of 14 amino acids. In germline, CDR1 is MNHEY, CDR2 SVGAGI. The ends lost 5 bases at V and 7 bases at J; junction bases unmatched: 8. Here the CDR3 DNA reads TGTGCCAGCAGTCCCGACAGGGTTAAACAGCCCCAGCATTTT. Its translation: CASSPDRVKQPQHF.

This clone was seen once. V is TRBV11-2 and J is TRBJ2-6; TRBD1 agrees at 11 bases. Germline V lookup: CDR1 SGHAT, CDR2 FQNNGV. The CDR3 is 18 residues long. With 0 bases clipped from V and 4 bases from J, the junction kept 5 bases outside the gene matches. The DNA of the CDR3 is TGTGCCAGCAGCTTAGAGGACAGGGGGCTGAGAGGGGCCAACGTCCTGACTTTC. Translating gives CASSLEDRGLRGANVLTF.

About this clone itself: The same CDR3 is also encoded by other DNA sequences in this sample. The gene calls are TRBV4-1 and TRBJ1-6; D not certain. The V gene's germline CDR1 is MGHRA and CDR2 YSYEKL. This CDR3 has 16 residues. V gave up 2 bases and J gave up 10 bases, with 18 bases separating them. In DNA, the CDR3 is TGCGCCAGCAGCCAACCAAAAGGACGGGGTAGGTCACCCCTCCACTTT. Its translation: CASSQPKGRGRSPLHF.

The J gene is TRBJ2-3, the V gene TRBV7-9, with a tentative D call TRBD1 (6 bases). CDR3 length: 15 residues. The germline V gene encodes CDR1 SEHNR and CDR2 FQNEAQ (reference sequence). V was clipped by 0 bases and J by 2 bases, with 9 bases between them. CDR3 sequence (DNA): TGTGCCAGCAGCTTAGCGCAGGGGCCCACAGATACGCAGTATTTT. Its translation: CASSLAQGPTDTQYF.

This clone was observed a handful of times. This chain connects TRBV7-2 to TRBJ2-2; D may be TRBD1 (6 bases). CDR1 is SGHTA, CDR2 FQGNSA, per germline. V lost 5 bases and J lost 5, with 15 bases in between. This CDR3 spans 15 amino acids. The CDR3 is CASSLRDIRTGELFF. The CDR3 coding sequence is TGTGCCAGCAGCCTACGGGACATCCGGACCGGGGAGCTGTTTTTT.

The J gene is TRBJ1-2, the V gene TRBV10-1; TRBD1 matches 7 bases. The CDR3 length is 13 residues. Germline V gives CDR1 WNHNN, CDR2 SYGVQD (reference sequence). V was pared by 4 bases and J by 7 bases, with 6 bases of the junction left unmatched. In nucleotides, the CDR3 is TGCGCCAGCAGTGGGACAGGAGGAAGTGGCTACACCTTC. Protein: CASSGTGGSGYTF.

This chain connects TRBV5-6 to TRBJ1-2, with a possible D match to TRBD1 (5 bases). Trimming pared 0 bases from V and 4 bases from J, leaving 13 bases between. This CDR3 region has 15 residues. Germline assignment: CDR1 SGHDT and CDR2 YYEEEE. The CDR3 here is CASSLAPTVTYGYTF. In DNA form, the CDR3 reads TGTGCCAGCAGCTTGGCCCCGACAGTGACCTATGGCTACACCTTC.

The chain carries TRBV9 and TRBJ1-4, with TRBD1 as a possible D gene (6 bases). The CDR3 sequence is 14 residues long. CDR1 is SGDLS and CDR2 is YYNGEE in the germline V gene. Deletions cut 7 bases from V and 5 bases from J, with 15 bases between. The CDR3 protein is CASSQQGTNEKLFF. The CDR3 DNA follows: TGTGCCAGCTCCCAACAGGGCACAAATGAAAAACTGTTTTTT.

This sequence joins TRBV27 and TRBJ2-7, with a weak D call TRBD2 (7 bases). Germline loops: CDR1 MNHEY, CDR2 SMNVEV (reference sequence). The length of the CDR3 is 17 residues. V lost 1 base and J 2 bases, leaving 18 bases between the germline ends. The CDR3 DNA is TGTGCCAGCAGTTTATTGGGTGTGGGGGGGCAGGCCTACGAGCAGTACTTC. Its protein product is CASSLLGVGGQAYEQYF.

J is TRBJ2-2 and V is TRBV15, with 13 bases identical to TRBD2. CDR3 size: 16 residues. Germline CDR1 reads LNHNV; CDR2 reads YYDKDF (reference sequence). With 6 bases clipped from V and 4 bases from J, the junction kept 5 bases outside the gene matches. The CDR3 sequence is CATRRTSGGFTGELFF. CDR3 nucleotide sequence: TGTGCCACCAGAAGGACTAGCGGGGGTTTCACCGGGGAGCTGTTTTTT.

The CDR3 DNA sequence: TGTGCCAGCAGCTTAATGGGGGGGGCCGCATCCCCTGAAGCTTTCTTT. Protein: CASSLMGGAASPEAFF. The chain couples TRBV7-3 to TRBJ1-1; D perhaps matches TRBD1 (6 bases). Deletions cut 1 base from V and 6 bases from J, with 18 bases between. The CDR3 is made up of 16 amino acids. The germline V gene encodes CDR1 SGHTA and CDR2 FQGTGA.

The chain has TRBV2 and TRBJ2-5; D not resolved. Germline lookup yields CDR1 SNHLY and CDR2 FYNNEI. This CDR3 spans 11 amino acids. The ends were cut back, 0 bases at V and 13 bases at J, with 9 bases in the middle. The CDR3 DNA sequence: TGTGCCAGCAGTGAAGCTGACCACAGGTACTTC. Encoded protein: CASSEADHRYF.

V and J are TRBV19 and TRBJ2-3; tentatively, D is TRBD1 (5 bases). The V gene lost 3 bases and the J gene lost 6 bases, with 13 bases spanning the gap. Looked up from germline, CDR1 is LNHDA and CDR2 is SQIVND (reference sequence). CDR3 length: 14 residues. CDR3: CASSIQDTVDTQYF. CDR3 DNA sequence: TGTGCCAGTAGTATTCAGGACACGGTGGATACGCAGTATTTT.

This clone was recorded a few times. The J gene is TRBJ2-1, the V gene TRBV20-1, with D perhaps TRBD2 (7 bases). Germline V gene sequence: CDR1 DFQATT, CDR2 SNEGSKA (reference sequence). This CDR3 is built from 11 residues. Trimming cost V 6 bases and J 10 bases, with 13 bases left between them. The chain's CDR3 is CSARGAGEQFF. In nucleotides, the CDR3 is TGCAGTGCCCGGGGGGCGGGGGAGCAGTTCTTC.

The chain carries TRBV19 and TRBJ1-5, with TRBD1 identical over 7 bases. The V gene end was trimmed by 4 bases and the J gene end by 2 bases; junction bases not matched to a gene: 8. The CDR3 is 16 residues long. Germline CDR1 reads LNHDA; CDR2 reads SQIVND (reference sequence). The CDR3 protein is CASSRDFTGGNQPQHF. CDR3 nucleotide sequence: TGTGCCAGTAGTAGGGACTTTACAGGGGGCAATCAGCCCCAGCATTTT.

The rearrangement uses TRBV7-2 and TRBJ1-5; 7 nucleotides match TRBD1. CDR3 length equals 13 residues. J was trimmed by 6 bases and V by 8 bases; bases with no gene match: 7. Per germline, CDR1 SGHTA and CDR2 FQGNSA. DNA for the CDR3: TGTGCCAGCTGCGACAGGGTGGGTCAGCCCCAGCATTTT. Translated, it gives CASCDRVGQPQHF.

This clone was seen a handful of times. In the same sample, other DNA sequences code for this CDR3. This chain uses TRBV27 with TRBJ2-7; TRBD2 aligns across 8 bases. Germline lookup yields CDR1 MNHEY and CDR2 SMNVEV (reference sequence). This CDR3 is built from 15 residues. V gave up 5 bases and J gave up 0 bases; unmatched junction bases: 6. CDR3 in amino acids: CASSPVAGNSYEQYF. The DNA for the CDR3 is TGTGCCAGCAGTCCGGTAGCGGGGAACTCCTACGAGCAGTACTTC.

The gene calls are TRBV6-5 and TRBJ2-1; 8 bases are shared with TRBD2. The length of the CDR3 is 16 residues. In germline, CDR1 is MNHEY, CDR2 SVGAGI. With V trimmed by 0 bases and J by 6 bases, 7 bases remained unmatched. The CDR3 sequence: CASSYSEIAGPNEQFF. As DNA, the CDR3 is TGTGCCAGCAGTTACTCTGAAATAGCGGGACCCAATGAGCAGTTCTTC.

The chain couples TRBV6-4 to TRBJ2-1, with 7 nucleotides matching TRBD2. The ends lost 7 bases at V and 0 bases at J; junction bases unmatched: 6. Germline loops: CDR1 MRHNA, CDR2 SNTAGT. CDR3 length equals 15 residues. In DNA, the CDR3 is TGTGCCAGCAAGAGCGGGGCGAGCTCCTACAATGAGCAGTTCTTC. Translated: CASKSGASSYNEQFF.

The DNA of the CDR3 is TGCGCCAGCAGCCATGTACTAGCGGGAACCTACGAGCAGTACTTC. It specifies CASSHVLAGTYEQYF. V is TRBV4-1 and J is TRBJ2-7; 10 nucleotides align to TRBD2. Germline V CDR1 and CDR2: MGHRA, YSYEKL. V was clipped by 3 bases and J by 2 bases; unmatched bases: 4. This CDR3 comprises 15 residues.